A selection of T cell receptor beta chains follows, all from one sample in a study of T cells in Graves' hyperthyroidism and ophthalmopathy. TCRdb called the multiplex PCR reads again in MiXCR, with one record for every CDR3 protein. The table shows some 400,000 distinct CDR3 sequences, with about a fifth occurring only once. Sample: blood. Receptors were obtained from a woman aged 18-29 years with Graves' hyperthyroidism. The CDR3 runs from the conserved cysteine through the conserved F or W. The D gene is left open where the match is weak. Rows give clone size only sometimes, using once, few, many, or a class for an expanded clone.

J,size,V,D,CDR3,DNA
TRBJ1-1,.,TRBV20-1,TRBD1,CAWSGQGASEAFF,TGTGCCTGGAGCGGACAGGGGGCCTCTGAAGCTTTCTTT
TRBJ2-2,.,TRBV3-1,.,CASSQVGGELFF,TGTGCCAGCAGCCAAGTCGGCGGGGAGCTGTTTTTT
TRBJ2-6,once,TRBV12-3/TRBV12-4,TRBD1,CASSPSTGGHSGANVLTF,TGTGCCAGCAGTCCATCGACAGGGGGACACTCTGGGGCCAACGTCCTGACTTTC
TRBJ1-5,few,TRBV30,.,CAWSLGYQPQHF,TGTGCCTGGAGTCTAGGGTATCAGCCCCAGCATTTT
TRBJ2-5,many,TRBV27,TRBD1,CARPLTPGQGSETQYF,TGTGCCAGACCTCTAACCCCGGGACAGGGGAGCGAGACCCAGTACTTC
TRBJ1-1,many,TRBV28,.,CASISNLMNTEAFF,TGTGCCAGCATTAGTAACTTAATGAACACTGAAGCTTTCTTT
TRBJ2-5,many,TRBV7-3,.,CASSLMGGAQETQYF,TGTGCCAGCAGCTTAATGGGGGGGGCACAAGAGACCCAGTACTTC
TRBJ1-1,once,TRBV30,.,CAWARQEAFF,TGTGCCTGGGCGAGGCAGGAAGCTTTCTTT
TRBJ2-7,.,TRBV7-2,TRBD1,CASSRYRGYEQYF,TGTGCCAGCAGTCGTTACAGGGGTTACGAGCAGTACTTC
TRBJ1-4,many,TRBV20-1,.,CSARPGTNEKLFF,TGCAGTGCTAGACCGGGCACTAATGAAAAACTGTTTTTT
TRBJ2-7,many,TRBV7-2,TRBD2,CASSLATSDTYEQYF,TGTGCCAGCAGCTTAGCCACTAGCGACACCTACGAGCAGTACTTC
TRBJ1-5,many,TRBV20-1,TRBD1,CSASNRGASNQPQHF,TGCAGTGCTAGTAACAGGGGGGCGAGCAATCAGCCCCAGCATTTT
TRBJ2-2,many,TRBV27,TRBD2,CASSVLGGANTGELFF,TGTGCCAGCAGTGTACTCGGGGGGGCGAACACCGGGGAGCTGTTTTTT
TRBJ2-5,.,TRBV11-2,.,CASSLVTAQETQYF,TGTGCCAGCAGCTTAGTGACAGCCCAAGAGACCCAGTACTTC
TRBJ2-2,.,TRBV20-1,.,CSVEHVVQGDTGELFF,TGCAGCGTTGAGCATGTGGTACAGGGTGACACCGGGGAGCTGTTTTTT
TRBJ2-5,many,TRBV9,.,CASSVGHRDFGETQYF,TGTGCCAGCAGCGTAGGTCACAGGGATTTTGGAGAGACCCAGTACTTC
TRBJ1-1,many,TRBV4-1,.,CASSQPSVGTEAFF,TGCGCCAGCAGCCAACCGAGTGTTGGCACTGAAGCTTTCTTT
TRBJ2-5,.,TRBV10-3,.,CAISGRMGQETQYF,TGTGCCATCAGTGGGAGGATGGGCCAAGAGACCCAGTACTTC
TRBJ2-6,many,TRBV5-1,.,CASSLGGADVLTF,TGCGCCAGCAGCTTGGGTGGGGCCGACGTCCTGACTTTC
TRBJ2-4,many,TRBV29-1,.,CSVSSKFLGDIQYF,TGCAGCGTTTCCTCCAAGTTCCTGGGAGACATTCAGTACTTC
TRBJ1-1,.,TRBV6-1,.,CASSADRSVEAFF,TGTGCCAGCAGTGCCGACAGGAGTGTTGAAGCTTTCTTT
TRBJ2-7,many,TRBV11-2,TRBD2,CASSFTSGTSYEQYF,TGTGCCAGCAGCTTTACTAGCGGAACCTCCTACGAGCAGTACTTC
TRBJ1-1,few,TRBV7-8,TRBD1,CASSIGTANTEAFF,TGTGCCAGCAGCATCGGGACAGCTAACACTGAAGCTTTCTTT
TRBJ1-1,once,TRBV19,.,CATQGNENTEAFF,TGTGCCACCCAGGGGAACGAGAACACTGAAGCTTTCTTT
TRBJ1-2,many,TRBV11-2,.,CASSLGYRDGYTF,TGTGCCAGCAGCTTAGGGTACAGGGATGGCTACACCTTC
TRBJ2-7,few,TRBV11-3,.,CASSHLRGEQYF,TGTGCCAGCAGCCACCTTCGGGGCGAGCAGTACTTC
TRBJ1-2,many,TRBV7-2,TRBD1,CASSSSHTDRGYTF,TGTGCCAGCAGCTCGTCACATACGGACAGGGGCTACACCTTC
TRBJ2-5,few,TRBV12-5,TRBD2,CASGLGTSGGPPTYQETQYF,TGTGCTAGTGGTTTGGGGACTAGCGGGGGCCCCCCCACGTACCAAGAGACCCAGTACTTC
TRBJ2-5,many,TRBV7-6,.,CASSSSVGETQYF,TGTGCCAGCAGCTCCAGTGTGGGGGAGACCCAGTACTTC
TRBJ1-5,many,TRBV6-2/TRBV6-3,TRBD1,CASTGTEAINNQPQHF,TGTGCCAGCACCGGGACAGAGGCCATTAACAATCAGCCCCAGCATTTT
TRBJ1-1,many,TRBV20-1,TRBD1,CSARDWGQGDTEAFF,TGCAGTGCTAGAGATTGGGGACAGGGGGACACTGAAGCTTTCTTT
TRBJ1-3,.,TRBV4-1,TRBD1,CASSQQDRGSGTIYF,TGCGCCAGCAGCCAACAGGACAGGGGTAGTGGCACCATATATTTT
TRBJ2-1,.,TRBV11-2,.,CASRPRANSYNEQFF,TGTGCCAGCAGGCCCAGGGCAAACTCCTACAATGAGCAGTTCTTC
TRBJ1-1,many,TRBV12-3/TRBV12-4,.,CASSPARFGDTEAFF,TGTGCCAGCAGTCCCGCCCGGTTTGGGGACACTGAAGCTTTCTTT
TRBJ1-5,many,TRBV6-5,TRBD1,CASSPPVGQFNQPQHF,TGTGCCAGCAGTCCCCCTGTGGGACAGTTCAATCAGCCCCAGCATTTT
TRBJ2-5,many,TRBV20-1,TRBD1,CSATPGTGKTQYF,TGCAGTGCAACCCCAGGGACAGGGAAGACCCAGTACTTC
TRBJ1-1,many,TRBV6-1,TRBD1,CASSGDRGRTEAFF,TGTGCCAGCAGTGGGGACAGGGGGCGTACTGAAGCTTTCTTT
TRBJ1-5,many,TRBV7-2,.,CASSLADIPFNQPQHF,TGTGCCAGCAGCTTAGCGGACATACCCTTCAATCAGCCCCAGCATTTT
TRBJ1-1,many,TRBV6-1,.,CASSELRGVAFF,TGTGCCAGCAGTGAATTGCGGGGGGTAGCTTTCTTT
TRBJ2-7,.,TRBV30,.,CAWGQAYEQYF,TGTGCCTGGGGACAAGCCTACGAGCAGTACTTC
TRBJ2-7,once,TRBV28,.,CASKVGGLSYEQYF,TGTGCCAGCAAGGTCGGGGGTTTATCCTACGAGCAGTACTTC
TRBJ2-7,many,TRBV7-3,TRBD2,CASSLYGTSGAYEQYF,TGTGCCAGCAGCTTATACGGGACTAGCGGGGCCTACGAGCAGTACTTC
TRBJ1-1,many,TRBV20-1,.,CSPGGVGTEAFF,TGCAGTCCCGGGGGGGTAGGGACTGAAGCTTTCTTT
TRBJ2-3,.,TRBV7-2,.,CASSLLVSDTQYF,TGTGCCAGCAGCCTCCTAGTGTCGGATACGCAGTATTTT
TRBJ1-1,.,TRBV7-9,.,CASNELAGNTEAFF,TGTGCCAGCAACGAACTTGCAGGGAACACTGAAGCTTTCTTT
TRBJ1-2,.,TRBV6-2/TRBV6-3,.,CASSKIDNYGYTF,TGTGCCAGCAGCAAAATTGATAACTATGGCTACACCTTC
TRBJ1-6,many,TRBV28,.,CASSPVAPPLHF,TGTGCCAGCAGTCCGGTTGCGCCACCCCTCCACTTT
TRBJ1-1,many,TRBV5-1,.,CASSPDGLNTEAFF,TGCGCCAGCAGCCCGGACGGATTGAACACTGAAGCTTTCTTT
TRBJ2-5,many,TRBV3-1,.,CASSQMVSETQYF,TGTGCCAGCAGCCAAATGGTTTCGGAGACCCAGTACTTC
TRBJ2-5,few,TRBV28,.,CASRAGNQETQYF,TGTGCCAGCAGGGCCGGGAACCAAGAGACCCAGTACTTC
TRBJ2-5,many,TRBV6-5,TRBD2,CASSYGGEDWETQYF,TGTGCCAGCAGTTACGGGGGGGAGGATTGGGAGACCCAGTACTTC
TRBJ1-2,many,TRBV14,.,CASSQEQASSWGYGYTF,TGTGCCAGCAGCCAGGAACAGGCCTCCTCTTGGGGCTATGGCTACACCTTC
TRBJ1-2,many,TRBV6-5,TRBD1,CASSYEDRGFDGYTF,TGTGCCAGCAGTTACGAGGACAGGGGATTTGATGGCTACACCTTC
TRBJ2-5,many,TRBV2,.,CASSEGAGTETQYF,TGTGCCAGCAGTGAGGGGGCAGGGACGGAGACCCAGTACTTC
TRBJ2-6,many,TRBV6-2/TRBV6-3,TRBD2,CASSYWRGGLGANVLTF,TGTGCCAGCAGTTACTGGCGGGGGGGCCTGGGGGCCAACGTCCTGACTTTC
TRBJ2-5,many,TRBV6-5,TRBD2,CASRHPSGSGQETQYF,TGTGCCAGCAGGCACCCGTCGGGTAGCGGGCAAGAGACCCAGTACTTC
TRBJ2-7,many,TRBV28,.,CASSLFGGVLPYEQYF,TGTGCCAGCAGTTTATTCGGTGGGGTTTTGCCTTACGAGCAGTACTTC